The TCR beta chain described here comes from a study of T cell repertoires in cytomegalovirus infection (dated by TCRdb to the late 2010s). A note on the overall study: Donor HLA type was relevant to the analysis, because carriage of CMV infection together with the matching HLA type was indicated by public TCR beta signatures.

Concerning this clonotype: It has no known antigen specificity. No much larger clone exists at a distance of one base, and base qualities are not known.

General study outcomes and caveats: The ex vivo response was dominated by HLA-C-restricted CMV-specific TCR beta clonotypes, and the single most frequent clonotype in two of eight donors was supplied by these HLA-C-restricted clonotypes. Cumulative frequency of public TCR beta family members discriminated carriers of CMV infection plus the relevant HLA type in this cohort and an independent approximately 370-donor cohort.

The CDR3 runs 12 residues from the cysteine to the phenylalanine. Here the CDR3 DNA is all that survives: 36 bases in frame from base 1. Sequences LNHDA (CDR1) and SQIVND (CDR2) are obtained from the germline V gene (reference sequence). Trimming at the junction amounts to 10 bases on V and 2 bases on J, and the germline ends lie 12 bases apart. Reads for this sample came from an Illumina HiSeq 1500. The public reads were reprocessed in TCRdb via fastp at Q25 and MiXCR, keeping in-frame beta chains. Rows are combined by CDR3 protein, so each entry shows the most common genes and DNA. The sample table records around 110,000 distinct CDR3 sequences; around 9.1% of these occur just once. Around 33% of the sample rests with the top ten.

The chain employs TRBV19 and TRBJ2-7, with TRBD1 tentatively as D gene (5 bases match). The TCR originated in a human donor in good health (CMV status not recorded). Some clones in this sample may be carry-over from other donors' samples. The sample consisted of PBMCs, sequenced either directly or after in vitro stimulation (not recorded which). The DNA sequence is as follows: TGTGCCACATCGTCCAGGGCCTACGAGCAGTACTTC. Translated, this is CATSSRAYEQYF.